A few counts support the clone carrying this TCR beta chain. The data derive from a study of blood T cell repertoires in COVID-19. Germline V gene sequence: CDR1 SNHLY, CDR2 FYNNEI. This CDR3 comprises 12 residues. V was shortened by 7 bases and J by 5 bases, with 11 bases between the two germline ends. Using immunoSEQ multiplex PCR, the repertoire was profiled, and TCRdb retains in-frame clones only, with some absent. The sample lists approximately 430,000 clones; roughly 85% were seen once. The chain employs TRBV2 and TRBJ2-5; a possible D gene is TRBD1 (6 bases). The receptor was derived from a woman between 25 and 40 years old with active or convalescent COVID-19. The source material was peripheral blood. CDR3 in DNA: TGTGCCAGCAATGACAGGTTCGAGACCCAGTACTTC. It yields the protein CASNDRFETQYF.